This note documents a single TCR beta chain sequence. The antigen is not known. Germline and junction disagree at one end, which may indicate a read error. PCR involved 60 Vbeta and 13 Jbeta primers. Profiled with immunoSEQ multiplex PCR; TCRdb holds only in-frame clones, not every one. The data contain about 190,000 clones, approximately 78% of them seen just once; the ten biggest clones take up approximately 2.3%. This record comes from a study of cytomegalovirus exposure and HLA in healthy donors. Whole-study results and caveats: Links to common viral pathogens appeared, in a later analysis, for several of the most significant clusters. Across donors, presence/absence analyses took sequencing depth to be roughly uniform.

Germline V gene sequence: CDR1 SQVTM, CDR2 ANQGSEA. This CDR3 contains 15 residues. The chain combines TRBV29-1 with TRBJ1-2; D is uncertain. The source material was PBMCs. This clonotype originated in a male donor in good health and CMV-seronegative. Here the CDR3 reads CSVEDQTSQSYGYPF. The CDR3 nucleotides read TGCAGCGTTGAAGATCAGACAAGCCAATCCTATGGCTACCCCTTC.